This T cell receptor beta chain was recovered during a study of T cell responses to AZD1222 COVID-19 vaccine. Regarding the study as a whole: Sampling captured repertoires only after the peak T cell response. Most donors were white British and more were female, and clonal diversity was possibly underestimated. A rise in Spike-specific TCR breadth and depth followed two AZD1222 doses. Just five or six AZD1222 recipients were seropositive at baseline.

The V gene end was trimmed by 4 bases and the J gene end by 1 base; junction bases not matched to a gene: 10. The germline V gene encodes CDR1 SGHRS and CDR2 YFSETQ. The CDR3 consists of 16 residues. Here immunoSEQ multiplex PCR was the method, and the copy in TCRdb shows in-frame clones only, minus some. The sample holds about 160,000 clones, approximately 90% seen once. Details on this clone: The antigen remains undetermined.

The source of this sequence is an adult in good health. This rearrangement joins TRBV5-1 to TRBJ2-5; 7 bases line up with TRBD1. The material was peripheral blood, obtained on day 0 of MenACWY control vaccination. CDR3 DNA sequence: TGCGCCAGCAGCCGTACTTCCGGGACAGCCCAAGAGACCCAGTACTTC. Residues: CASSRTSGTAQETQYF.